The table lists the clone carrying this T cell receptor beta chain with many counts. No antigen is known for it. This sample is part of a study of T cells after yellow fever vaccination. In the study overall: Fractions of low cell number were prepared using SMART-Seq v4 Ultra Low Input.

There are 15 residues in the CDR3. V shed 2 bases and J shed 1 base, with 12 bases lying between them. Germline-derived CDR1 and CDR2 are SGDLS and YYNGEE. TCRdb reprocessed the 5' RACE reads via MiXCR and lists one record per CDR3 protein. The data contain 300,000 to 450,000 distinct CDR3 sequences, less than 9.5% of them seen just once; the ten biggest clones take up roughly a sixth. Study-wide points: Boosting was followed by the reappearance of most primary-vaccination clones (just under 98% CD4, 85% to 90% CD8).

The source of this sequence is a man between 18 and 29 years old who received the YFV17D yellow fever vaccine. Sequenced material: PBMCs, taken about 49 days after the first yellow fever vaccination. The chain combines TRBV9 with TRBJ1-1; D is unclear. The CDR3 nucleotides are TGTGCCAGCAGCGTGGACGGGCATGGGAACACTGAAGCTTTCTTT. This gives the protein CASSVDGHGNTEAFF.